The 14 T cell receptor beta chains listed next were all sequenced from one sample in a study of OX40 agonist ivuxolimab in advanced cancers. Assay used: immunoSEQ multiplex PCR; TCRdb lists only in-frame clones, some missing. The table lists about 44,000 clones, 80% of them singletons. The specimen was CD4+ or CD8+ T cells sorted from blood, collected in a trial of the OX40 agonist ivuxolimab. These TCRs come from an adult with an advanced solid tumor such as melanoma, head and neck, liver or kidney cancer.

V gene TRBV27 combines with J gene TRBJ2-5; TRBD1 aligns across 9 bases. The CDR3 spans 17 residues. Unmatched junction bases numbered 14, after V lost 4 bases and J lost 5 bases. Germline-derived CDR1 and CDR2 are MNHEY and SMNVEV (reference sequence). The CDR3 loop reads CASSSPPTGGPGETQYF. DNA for the CDR3: TGTGCCAGCAGTTCACCTCCGACAGGGGGACCTGGGGAGACCCAGTACTTC.

The rearrangement joins TRBV30 to TRBJ1-6; D uncertain. Trimming stripped 8 bases from V and 0 bases from J, with 14 bases between. Per the germline V gene, CDR1 is GTSNPN and CDR2 is SVGIG (reference sequence). The length of the CDR3 is 15 residues. The CDR3 sequence is CALKVGSSYNSPLHF. CDR3 nucleotides: TGTGCCCTGAAAGTGGGGAGCTCCTATAATTCACCCCTCCACTTT.

The chain links TRBV18 to TRBJ1-1, with 11 bases fitting TRBD1. The ends lost 4 bases at V and 0 bases at J; junction bases unmatched: 4. This CDR3 region has 16 residues. Germline values: CDR1 KGHSH, CDR2 LQKENI. The CDR3 DNA sequence: TGTGCCAGCTCACTCGGGACAGGGGGAATGAACACTGAAGCTTTCTTT. It specifies CASSLGTGGMNTEAFF.

The chain links TRBV19 to TRBJ1-5; 7 positions agree with TRBD1. Germline CDR1 is LNHDA and CDR2 is SQIVND (reference sequence). The V segment lost 3 bases and the J segment 4 bases; nucleotides outside the gene matches: 12. The CDR3 totals 17 residues. The CDR3 spells CASSITPGGRGNQPQHF. CDR3 nucleotides: TGTGCCAGTAGTATCACACCAGGGGGGCGAGGAAATCAGCCCCAGCATTTT.

CDR3 nucleotide sequence: TGTGCCAGCAGCTTTAGTGCTAGCGAGCAGTTCTTC. It yields the protein CASSFSASEQFF. V usage is TRBV7-9 and J usage is TRBJ2-1; a possible D gene is TRBD2 (5 bases). The CDR3 has 12 amino acids. The V gene's germline CDR1 is SEHNR and CDR2 FQNEAQ (reference sequence). V was trimmed by 3 bases and J by 10 bases, leaving 10 bases between them.

The chain couples TRBV14 to TRBJ1-1; no clear D gene. CDR3 length: 16 residues. Germline CDR1 SGHDN, CDR2 FVKESK. The germline V and J ends were trimmed by 2 bases and 3 bases, with 16 bases remaining between them. For the CDR3, the DNA is TGTGCCAGCAGCCAATTCGAAGGTGTCGCGGACACTGAAGCTTTCTTT. Its protein is CASSQFEGVADTEAFF. Looking up the rest from reference TRBV14 and TRBJ1-1 gives the full variable domain: EAGVTQFPSHSVIEKGQTVTLRCDPISGHDNLYWYRRVMGKEIKFLLHFVKESKQDESGMPNNRFLAERTGGTYSTLKVQPAELEDSGVYFCASSQFEGVADTEAFFGQGTRLTVV.

The CDR3 bases are TGTGCCAGCAGCTTAACCAATGAGCAGTTCTTC. Its protein product is CASSLTNEQFF. This chain links TRBV7-3 with TRBJ2-1; D is uncertain. Germline V gene lookup returns CDR1 SGHTA and CDR2 FQGTGA. V lost 0 bases and J lost 6, with 0 bases in between. There are 11 residues in the CDR3.

The genes are TRBV21-1 and TRBJ1-2. TRBV21-1 is designated a pseudogene. This CDR3 contains 15 residues. CDR3 bases: TGTGCCAGCAGCAAGTGTTCGGGCGCCGAGTTGGGCTACACCTTC. Its translation is CASSKCSGAELGYTF.

The genes are TRBV10-3 and TRBJ2-3; the D gene is possibly TRBD2 (5 bases). V dropped 3 bases and J dropped 6 bases, with 7 bases sitting between them. The germline gives CDR1 ENHRY, CDR2 SYGVKD. CDR3 length: 12 amino acids. The CDR3 sequence: CAISDGEDTQYF. CDR3 sequence (DNA): TGTGCCATCAGTGACGGGGAGGATACGCAGTATTTT.

The J gene is TRBJ2-1, the V gene TRBV5-6; D ambiguous. The germline CDR1 and CDR2 sequences are SGHDT and YYEEEE. Trimming cost V 0 bases and J 6 bases, with 4 bases left between them. CDR3 length: 12 residues. The CDR3 here is CASSLAPNEQFF. The CDR3 nucleotides read TGTGCCAGCAGCTTGGCTCCCAATGAGCAGTTCTTC.

The chain uses TRBV5-1 and TRBJ1-1; TRBD1 is a possible D gene (5 bases). The CDR3 covers 13 residues. Deletions cut 4 bases from V and 5 bases from J, with 12 bases between. Germline assignment: CDR1 SGHRS and CDR2 YFSETQ. The CDR3 nucleotides read TGCGCCAGCAGCCATGGGGCTGGGACTGAAGCTTTCTTT. The encoded protein is CASSHGAGTEAFF.

J is TRBJ1-2 and V is TRBV6-6; unclear D gene. The germline V gene encodes CDR1 MNHNY and CDR2 SVGAGI (reference sequence). V was clipped by 2 bases and J by 5 bases, with 9 bases between them. The CDR3 has 13 amino acids. CDR3 in amino acids: CASSYASEYGYTF. As DNA, the CDR3 is TGTGCCAGCAGTTACGCGTCGGAGTATGGCTACACCTTC.

The chain employs TRBV27 and TRBJ1-5, with D unresolved. Deletions cut 3 bases from V and 7 bases from J, with 13 bases between. Germline loops: CDR1 MNHEY, CDR2 SMNVEV (reference sequence). CDR3 size: 14 residues. The CDR3 is CASSFEAGGQPQHF. The CDR3 coding sequence is TGTGCCAGCAGTTTTGAGGCCGGCGGGCAGCCCCAGCATTTT.

The CDR3 DNA reads TGCGCCAGCACCCCGAGCAGGGGGCGTCGAGAGACCCAGTACTTC. Protein sequence: CASTPSRGRRETQYF. The chain uses TRBV5-1 and TRBJ2-5, with TRBD1 identical over 8 bases. This CDR3 is built from 15 residues. From germline, CDR1 is SGHRS and CDR2 YFSETQ. V shed 6 bases and J 4 bases; nucleotides not matched to a gene: 11.